One T cell receptor (beta chain) is described in this entry. This entry belongs to a study of blood T cell repertoires in COVID-19. For the study at large: Donors in the United States, Italy and Spain gave samples during acute or convalescent COVID-19.

TCRdb's copy holds only in-frame clones and misses some; the assay was immunoSEQ multiplex PCR. The table lists roughly 170,000 clones, about 80% of them singletons. The sample was peripheral blood. The sequence derives from a human donor in a cohort sampled during active COVID-19.

CDR3 residues: CASSKEGQGAAYEQYF. The CDR3 DNA reads TGTGCCAGCAGCAAAGAAGGACAGGGGGCTGCCTACGAGCAGTACTTC. The genes are TRBV21-1 and TRBJ2-7; the listed D gene, TRBD1, was not tested against the DNA. TRBV21-1 is flagged as a pseudogene. The CDR3 is 16 amino acids.